These T cell receptor beta chains were read from a single sample in a study of T cells after yellow fever vaccination. Each CDR3 protein gets one entry after TCRdb re-called the 5' RACE reads with MiXCR. The data show more than 300,000 distinct CDR3 sequences, about 11% seen once. The sample consisted of CD4+ T cells sorted from PBMCs, taken 45 days after the yellow fever booster vaccination. The source is a man aged 18 to 30 who received the YFV17D yellow fever vaccine. Both conserved end residues are part of each CDR3. Fields, in order: D gene, V gene, J gene, clone size, CDR3 DNA, CDR3 protein. D genes are given only for firm matches. A row's size may be missing; if present it is once, few, many or a size class.

TRBD1	TRBV15	TRBJ1-4	few	TGTGCCACCAGCCCACACCTGACAGGGAGGGAAAAACTGTTTTTT	CATSPHLTGREKLFF
TRBD1	TRBV10-3	TRBJ2-7	many	TGTGCCATCAGTGAGTGGACAGGAGCCTACGAGCAGTACTTC	CAISEWTGAYEQYF
.	TRBV7-3	TRBJ1-5	.	TGTGCCAGCAGCTTAGCCTATCAGCCCCAGCATTTT	CASSLAYQPQHF
.	TRBV4-3	TRBJ2-7	.	TGCGCCAGCAGTCCAACAGCGTCAGAGCCCTACGAGCAGTACTTC	CASSPTASEPYEQYF
.	TRBV6-6	TRBJ1-2	few	TGTGCCAGCAGTTACTCTTGGACAAGTGGCTACACCTTC	CASSYSWTSGYTF
TRBD1	TRBV9	TRBJ2-5	.	TGTGCCAGCAGCGCCCGGACAGGGGTAGAGACCCAGTACTTC	CASSARTGVETQYF
TRBD1	TRBV19	TRBJ2-7	few	TGTGCCAGTACCCGGACAGGCCTCTCCTACGAGCAGTACTTC	CASTRTGLSYEQYF
TRBD1	TRBV5-1	TRBJ1-2	few	TGCGCCAGCAGCTTGGACAGGGGGGCTAACTATGGCTACACCTTC	CASSLDRGANYGYTF
TRBD2	TRBV20-1	TRBJ2-3	few	TGCAGTGCTACCCGGGGAGGGCTCACAGATACGCAGTATTTT	CSATRGGLTDTQYF
.	TRBV12-3/TRBV12-4	TRBJ2-1	few	TGTGCCAGCAGTTTATCAGGGAATGTTTACAATGAGCAGTTCTTC	CASSLSGNVYNEQFF
.	TRBV20-1	TRBJ2-2	few	TGCAGTGCTAGTTCGGCTAACGCCGGGGAGCTGTTTTTT	CSASSANAGELFF
TRBD1	TRBV12-3/TRBV12-4	TRBJ1-4	.	TGTGCCAGCAGTTTAAGGCAGGGGGCATTTGGAAAACTGTTTTTT	CASSLRQGAFGKLFF
.	TRBV7-8	TRBJ1-6	.	TGTGCCAGCAGTTCGTCGGGGTTCACCTATAATTCACCCCTCCACTTT	CASSSSGFTYNSPLHF
.	TRBV6-5	TRBJ2-5	few	TGTGCCAGCAGTTACAGCGGTCGGGGCTGGGAGACCCAGTACTTC	CASSYSGRGWETQYF
.	TRBV24-1	TRBJ2-1	many	TGTGCCACCAGTGGGACTCCACCTAATGAGCAGTTCTTC	CATSGTPPNEQFF
TRBD2	TRBV5-1	TRBJ2-1	many	TGCGCCAGCAGCCCCGGACTAGCGGGGGGGAATGAGCAGTTCTTC	CASSPGLAGGNEQFF
.	TRBV5-1	TRBJ2-7	many	TGCGCCAGCAGCATGGGGCAGGAGTCCTACGAGCAGTACTTC	CASSMGQESYEQYF
TRBD1	TRBV4-3	TRBJ1-1	.	TGCGCCAGCAGCCAGGGGACAGGGGAGGCGAACACTGAAGCTTTCTTT	CASSQGTGEANTEAFF
TRBD2	TRBV25-1	TRBJ2-5	.	TGTGCCAGCAGTGGACTAGCGGGGGGAAAGTACCAAGAGACCCAGTACTTC	CASSGLAGGKYQETQYF
.	TRBV5-6	TRBJ2-2	many	TGTGCCAGTCGTCGGGGGAACACCGGGGAGCTGTTTTTT	CASRRGNTGELFF
.	TRBV4-3	TRBJ1-4	few	TGCGCCAGCAGCCCGGCAGGCTCGAATGAAAAACTGTTTTTT	CASSPAGSNEKLFF
TRBD2	TRBV7-8	TRBJ2-5	few	TGTGCCAGCAGCTTAAGGACTAGCGGGGCCCTAGGGGAGACCCAGTACTTC	CASSLRTSGALGETQYF
TRBD2	TRBV7-9	TRBJ2-1	few	TGTGCCAGCAGCCAGCGACTAGCGGGGGCCGGGGATGAGCAGTTCTTC	CASSQRLAGAGDEQFF
.	TRBV2	TRBJ2-3	few	TGTGCCAGCAGTGATGACGCAGATACGCAGTATTTT	CASSDDADTQYF
.	TRBV9	TRBJ1-5	many	TGTGCCAGCAGCGTAAGGGGTGACAATCAGCCCCAGCATTTT	CASSVRGDNQPQHF
TRBD1	TRBV7-2	TRBJ2-2	.	TGTGCCAGCAGCTTAGGGACAGGGGCACGGAACACCGGGGAGCTGTTTTTT	CASSLGTGARNTGELFF
TRBD1	TRBV20-1	TRBJ1-2	.	TGCAGTGCTAGAGATCAGGGGGACGGTGGCTACACCTTC	CSARDQGDGGYTF
TRBD1	TRBV5-5	TRBJ2-3	.	TGTGCCAGCAGCCAGGGACAGGGTGGAATAAGCACAGATACGCAGTATTTT	CASSQGQGGISTDTQYF
TRBD1	TRBV5-5	TRBJ2-3	few	TGTGCCAGCAGCTCAACAGGGGAAACCGTGTCGAGCACAGATACGCAGTATTTT	CASSSTGETVSSTDTQYF
TRBD2	TRBV7-2	TRBJ2-1	.	TGTGCCAGCAGCAAGCGGGAGCCCTACAATGAGCAGTTCTTC	CASSKREPYNEQFF
TRBD1	TRBV7-2	TRBJ1-3	.	TGTGCCAGCAGCCTCTGGACAGGGGACACCATATATTTT	CASSLWTGDTIYF
.	TRBV14	TRBJ2-3	few	TGTGCCAGCAGCCAATTAGACACGGATACGCAGTATTTT	CASSQLDTDTQYF
.	TRBV20-1	TRBJ2-5	.	TGCAGTGCTAGCCGCAGGGGACGACAAGAGACCCAGTACTTC	CSASRRGRQETQYF
.	TRBV5-1	TRBJ1-3	many	TGCGCCAGCAGCTTGGCCGGAGGTCTTGCTGGAAACACCATATATTTT	CASSLAGGLAGNTIYF
TRBD2	TRBV29-1	TRBJ2-3	few	TGCAGCGTTGGTGAGCGGGGGTACACAGATACGCAGTATTTT	CSVGERGYTDTQYF
.	TRBV7-2	TRBJ1-4	many	TGTGCCAGCAGCCAAAGAGAGGGTGCTGAAAAACTGTTTTTT	CASSQREGAEKLFF
TRBD1	TRBV2	TRBJ1-5	few	TGTGCCAGCAGTGCTGGACAGGGGAGTTTGGGTCAGCCCCAGCATTTT	CASSAGQGSLGQPQHF
TRBD2	TRBV6-2/TRBV6-3	TRBJ2-3	few	TGTGCCAGCAGTTATGCGGGGAGGGCCACAGATACGCAGTATTTT	CASSYAGRATDTQYF
TRBD2	TRBV20-1	TRBJ2-1	.	TGCAGTGCTAGTAAGGTAGCGGGGGCCTATAACAATGAGAAGTTCTTC	CSASKVAGAYNNEKFF
.	TRBV2	TRBJ1-1	.	TGTGCCAGCACCACCGTCACTGAAGCTTTCTTT	CASTTVTEAFF
TRBD1	TRBV7-9	TRBJ1-6	.	TGTGCCAGCAGCTCGGGACAGGGGGCGTCAAGAAATTCACCCCTCCACTTT	CASSSGQGASRNSPLHF
.	TRBV7-2	TRBJ2-2	few	TGTGCCAGCAGCTCCGGACATAACACCGGGGAGCTGTTTTTT	CASSSGHNTGELFF